Following are 30 T cell receptor beta chains from one sample sequenced in a study of shared clonotypes between healthy human individuals. Sequencing was performed with immunoSEQ multiplex PCR; in TCRdb, only in-frame clones are kept and a portion is missing. There are over 800,000 clones in the sample; 80% to 95% occur only once, and nearly 25% lies in the top ten. Naive-designated CD8 cells lacked CD45RO, were positively enriched for CCR7, and omitted terminally differentiated effector memory CD45RA+ cells. The specimen sequenced was naive CD8+ T cells sorted from blood. These receptors were collected from a man aged 25 to 40 in good health.

V and J are TRBV19 and TRBJ2-7; D ambiguous. CDR3 length: 13 amino acids. The ends were cut back, 5 bases at V and 4 bases at J, with 12 bases in the middle. Germline values: CDR1 LNHDA, CDR2 SQIVND (reference sequence). CDR3 protein: CASSFTATYEQYF. CDR3 bases: TGTGCCAGTAGTTTCACGGCGACTTACGAGCAGTACTTC.

Regarding this clone: Since a much larger clone is just one base distant, this may be a read error. This CDR3 is also generated by other DNA sequences in the sample. V is TRBV2 and J is TRBJ2-1, with 8 bases lining up with TRBD2. This CDR3 has 15 amino acids. The germline V gene encodes CDR1 SNHLY and CDR2 FYNNEI. CDR3 bases: TGCGCCAGCAGCCCGGTTCGACTAGCGTACAATGAGCAGTTCTTC. The encoded protein is CASSPVRLAYNEQFF. Drawing the rest from reference TRBV2 and TRBJ2-1, the complete variable domain is EPEVTQTPSHQVTQMGQEVILRCVPISNHLYFYWYRQILGQKVEFLVSFYNNEISEKSEIFDDQFSVERPDGSNFTLKIRSTKLEDSAMYFCASSPVRLAYNEQFFGPGTRLTVL.

A single count supports this clone. The rearrangement joins TRBV7-8 to TRBJ2-1, with 15 positions matching TRBD2. The CDR3 contains 14 residues. Germline V CDR1 and CDR2: SGHVS, FQNEAQ. Germline trimming cut 4 bases from V and 13 bases from J; bases unmatched to any gene: 5. This CDR3 is CASSSGLAGGEQFF. The CDR3 nucleotides read TGTGCCAGCAGCTCGGGACTAGCGGGAGGTGAACAGTTCTTC.

V and J are TRBV10-3 and TRBJ2-2; D gene uncertain. CDR3 length: 14 residues. The germline gives CDR1 ENHRY, CDR2 SYGVKD. Trimming cost V 6 bases and J 4 bases, with 12 bases left between them. CDR3 in amino acids: CAIRASMGTGELFF. The CDR3 DNA follows: TGTGCCATCAGGGCCAGTATGGGCACCGGGGAGCTGTTTTTT.

The chain uses TRBV25-1 and TRBJ1-4; D gene unclear. The CDR3 is 15 residues long. Trimming cost V 3 bases and J 7 bases, with 15 bases left between them. Germline-derived CDR1 and CDR2 are MGHDK and SYGVNS. As DNA, the CDR3 is TGTGCCAGCAGTGAGGCCTCAGGACGGGGTGAAAAACTGTTTTTT. This encodes CASSEASGRGEKLFF. Full variable domain (outside the CDR3, taken from reference TRBV25-1 and TRBJ1-4): EADIYQTPRYLVIGTGKKITLECSQTMGHDKMYWYQQDPGMELHLIHYSYGVNSTEKGDLSSESTVSRIRTEHFPLTLESARPSHTSQYLCASSEASGRGEKLFFGSGTQLSVL.

The chain couples TRBV27 to TRBJ2-7, with D unclear. The CDR3 covers 12 residues. The V and J ends lost 5 bases and 6 bases respectively, with 11 bases between them. Germline values: CDR1 MNHEY, CDR2 SMNVEV (reference sequence). In DNA, the CDR3 is TGTGCCAGCAGTGGAATAGCTCTCGAGCAGTACTTC. The encoded protein is CASSGIALEQYF.

There are a few counts of this clone. The CDR3 DNA is TGTGCCAGCAGCTTAACGGGACAGGGGGCAGCGGATGAGCAGTTCTTC. Protein: CASSLTGQGAADEQFF. The gene calls are TRBV7-3 and TRBJ2-1; 12 nucleotides agree with TRBD1. The CDR3 has 16 amino acids. CDR1 is SGHTA, CDR2 FQGTGA, per germline. Germline trimming cut 0 bases from V and 8 bases from J; bases unmatched to any gene: 5.

CDR3 loop: CASSVVSGAEAFF. CDR3 coding DNA: TGTGCCAGCAGCGTAGTGTCGGGGGCGGAAGCTTTCTTT. The rearrangement links TRBV9 to TRBJ1-1; perhaps TRBD1 as D (6 bases). This CDR3 contains 13 residues. V lost 0 bases and J 8 bases, leaving 11 bases between the germline ends. Germline V gene sequence: CDR1 SGDLS, CDR2 YYNGEE.

This clone appeared once. This chain connects TRBV28 to TRBJ1-2; no reliable D call. The CDR3 has 11 amino acids. The V gene's germline CDR1 is MDHEN and CDR2 SYDVKM. V was cut by 4 bases and J by 4 bases, with 4 bases left in between. Here the CDR3 reads CASSSTYGYTF. CDR3 bases: TGTGCCAGCAGTTCCACCTATGGCTACACCTTC.

This sequence joins TRBV7-8 and TRBJ1-5, with D possibly being TRBD1 (6 bases). Trimming cost V 5 bases and J 0 bases, with 11 bases left between them. Germline CDR1 SGHVS, CDR2 FQNEAQ. This CDR3 comprises 15 residues. CDR3 DNA: TGTGCCAGCAGCAAGAACAGGGATAGCAATCAGCCCCAGCATTTT. It is translated as CASSKNRDSNQPQHF.

V gene TRBV6-5 combines with J gene TRBJ1-2; 10 bases map to TRBD1. The junction had 6 bases not matched to a gene; V was cut back by 0 bases and J by 8 bases. Germline V gene lookup returns CDR1 MNHEY and CDR2 SVGAGI. This CDR3 is built from 15 residues. DNA of the CDR3: TGTGCCAGCAGTTACTCCCGGACAGGGGGGGGCGGCTACACCTTC. This encodes CASSYSRTGGGGYTF.

The gene calls are TRBV29-1 and TRBJ2-1, with TRBD2 identical over 7 bases. Germline values: CDR1 SQVTM, CDR2 ANQGSEA. Germline trimming cut 8 bases from V and 2 bases from J; bases unmatched to any gene: 15. The length of the CDR3 is 16 residues. CDR3 region: CSLSGGSAGTYNEQFF. The CDR3 DNA follows: TGCAGCCTGTCGGGGGGATCGGCGGGAACCTACAATGAGCAGTTCTTC.

This chain connects TRBV6-1 to TRBJ2-1; TRBD2 aligns across 8 bases. The CDR3 has 13 residues. Germline CDR1 reads MNHNS; CDR2 reads SASEGT. CDR3 sequence (DNA): TGTGCTGGGGCGGCGGGAGGATGGAGTGAGCAGTTCTTC. Protein sequence: CAGAAGGWSEQFF.

This chain uses TRBV19 with TRBJ2-2; 8 bases match TRBD2. V was clipped by 6 bases and J by 4 bases; unmatched bases: 7. The CDR3 is 15 residues long. The germline CDR1 and CDR2 sequences are LNHDA and SQIVND (reference sequence). The CDR3 spells CASSQRREATGELFF. CDR3 bases: TGTGCCAGTAGCCAGAGGCGGGAGGCCACCGGGGAGCTGTTTTTT. Variable domain in full (rest from reference TRBV19 and TRBJ2-2): DGGITQSPKYLFRKEGQNVTLSCEQNLNHDAMYWYRQDPGQGLRLIYYSQIVNDFQKGDIAEGYSVSREKKESFPLTVTSAQKNPTAFYLCASSQRREATGELFFGEGSRLTVL.

CDR3 protein: CARVESQETQYF. CDR3 sequence (DNA): TGTGCCAGGGTAGAGTCCCAAGAGACCCAGTACTTC. J is TRBJ2-5 and V is TRBV27; D is unresolved. The CDR3 sequence is 12 residues long. Deletions cut 9 bases from V and 1 base from J, with 9 bases between. The germline V gene encodes CDR1 MNHEY and CDR2 SMNVEV (reference sequence).

For this clone: Other DNA sequences of this sample code for an identical CDR3. The chain has TRBV27 and TRBJ2-5; D gene uncertain. The V gene lost 2 bases and the J gene lost 3 bases, with 10 bases spanning the gap. The CDR3 length is 14 residues. Germline loops: CDR1 MNHEY, CDR2 SMNVEV (reference sequence). The CDR3 region has the DNA TGTGCCAGCAGTTTACTAGGGTCTGAAGAGACCCAGTACTTC. It specifies CASSLLGSEETQYF.

The chain has TRBV7-8 and TRBJ1-5; no firm D call. V was cut by 1 base and J by 0 bases, with 13 bases left in between. Germline CDR1 reads SGHVS; CDR2 reads FQNEAQ. The CDR3 has 17 residues. Here the CDR3 reads CASSLERSGYSNQPQHF. The DNA of the CDR3 is TGTGCCAGCAGCTTAGAAAGGTCGGGATATAGCAATCAGCCCCAGCATTTT.

V usage is TRBV10-1 and J usage is TRBJ1-1; D might be TRBD1 (5 bases). Trimming left V 3 bases short and J 5 bases short, with 13 bases between. The CDR3 is 14 amino acids. Per germline, CDR1 WNHNN and CDR2 SYGVQD (reference sequence). Here the CDR3 DNA reads TGCGCCAGCAGTGATGGGGGAGTGGGGACTGAAGCTTTCTTT. Protein: CASSDGGVGTEAFF.

Details on this clone: This sample includes further DNA sequences coding for the same CDR3. This chain links TRBV28 with TRBJ2-7; 11 nucleotides agree with TRBD2. Germline values: CDR1 MDHEN, CDR2 SYDVKM. V lost 6 bases to trimming and J lost 6 bases; unmatched junction nucleotides: 4. The CDR3 covers 13 residues. CDR3 DNA sequence: TGTGCCAGCAGATTAGCGGGAGGGGGCGAGCAGTACTTC. Protein sequence: CASRLAGGGEQYF.

V is TRBV4-2 and J is TRBJ2-7, with 8 bases lining up with TRBD1. V lost 2 bases, J lost 3 bases, and 9 bases stayed unmatched. The germline gives CDR1 LGHNA, CDR2 YNFKEQ. The length of the CDR3 is 16 residues. DNA for the CDR3: TGTGCCAGCAGCCAATTAGGTACCGACAGGGGCTACGAGCAGTACTTC. Translation: CASSQLGTDRGYEQYF.

The chain joins TRBV10-3 to TRBJ1-1, with D possibly being TRBD1 (5 bases). Trimming took 0 bases from V and 0 from J, leaving 8 bases between them. From germline, CDR1 is ENHRY and CDR2 SYGVKD. The CDR3 has 15 residues. CDR3 region: CAISESAGMNTEAFF. The CDR3 coding sequence is TGTGCCATCAGTGAGTCCGCAGGGATGAACACTGAAGCTTTCTTT.

The V call is TRBV2, the J call TRBJ2-7; weak D call: TRBD2 (6 bases). The CDR3 covers 15 residues. Germline V CDR1 and CDR2: SNHLY, FYNNEI. V gave up 5 bases and J gave up 4 bases, with 18 bases separating them. CDR3 nucleotides: TGTGCCAGCAGTCCCCGGGTAGCGGTACTATACGAGCAGTACTTC. Its translation is CASSPRVAVLYEQYF.

The V call is TRBV7-2, the J call TRBJ1-5; D uncertain. Germline CDR1 is SGHTA and CDR2 is FQGNSA. The CDR3 is made up of 14 amino acids. V was clipped by 2 bases and J by 0 bases, with 5 bases between them. The DNA for the CDR3 is TGTGCCAGCAGCTTAAGAGGTAGCAATCAGCCCCAGCATTTT. Translated: CASSLRGSNQPQHF.

V usage is TRBV7-9 and J usage is TRBJ2-3; D is unclear. Germline CDR1 SEHNR, CDR2 FQNEAQ (reference sequence). Trimming cost V 4 bases and J 8 bases, with 10 bases left between them. This CDR3 region has 12 residues. CDR3 DNA: TGTGCCAGCAGCTCGTACTCCCTTACGCAGTATTTT. The encoded protein is CASSSYSLTQYF.

J is TRBJ2-7 and V is TRBV7-9; no clear D. CDR1 and CDR2 from the germline V gene are SEHNR and FQNEAQ (reference sequence). CDR3 length equals 14 residues. V lost 1 base and J lost 5, with 12 bases in between. The CDR3 nucleotides are TGTGCCAGCAGCTTAGGGGTGGATCTCGACGAGCAGTACTTC. As protein: CASSLGVDLDEQYF.

The chain has TRBV27 and TRBJ2-1; possibly TRBD1 or TRBD2 for D (5 bases each). CDR3 size: 16 residues. V was shortened by 5 bases and J by 6 bases, with 20 bases between the two germline ends. The germline V gene has CDR1 MNHEY and CDR2 SMNVEV (reference sequence). This CDR3 is CASSPSGTPISNEQFF. The CDR3, as DNA: TGTGCCAGCAGTCCGTCCGGGACGCCTATAAGCAATGAGCAGTTCTTC.

The chain recombines TRBV27 with TRBJ2-7; 10 bases align to TRBD2. V shed 5 bases, J shed 2 bases, and the junction held 3 bases outside the gene matches. CDR3 size: 14 residues. Germline V gives CDR1 MNHEY, CDR2 SMNVEV (reference sequence). The CDR3 here is CASSGSGGTYEQYF. CDR3 in DNA: TGTGCCAGCAGTGGTAGCGGGGGGACCTACGAGCAGTACTTC.

The rearrangement uses TRBV11-3 and TRBJ1-1, with 7 bases lining up with TRBD1. CDR3 length: 14 amino acids. V was pared by 4 bases and J by 4 bases, with 6 bases of the junction left unmatched. Germline-derived CDR1 and CDR2 are SGHNT and YENEEA. The CDR3 loop reads CASSSGGEGTEAFF. The CDR3 nucleotides are TGTGCCAGCAGCTCAGGGGGAGAGGGCACTGAAGCTTTCTTT.

This clone was seen only a few times. The same CDR3 arises from other DNA sequences in this sample as well. The chain's CDR3 is CASSPGGTYNEQFF. CDR3 DNA: TGTGCCAGCAGCCCCGGCGGGACTTACAATGAGCAGTTCTTC. This chain uses TRBV9 with TRBJ2-1; TRBD2 is a possible D gene (6 bases). Germline V gives CDR1 SGDLS, CDR2 YYNGEE. The CDR3 runs 14 residues. V lost 4 bases to trimming and J lost 4 bases, with 12 bases between them.

The chain uses TRBV6-6 and TRBJ2-3, with 7 bases fitting TRBD2. The CDR3 runs to 13 residues. Germline CDR1 reads MNHNY; CDR2 reads SVGAGI (reference sequence). The junction had 3 bases not matched to a gene; V was cut back by 7 bases and J by 2 bases. The CDR3 reads CASKAGFTDTQYF. Written as DNA, the CDR3 is TGTGCCAGCAAAGCGGGATTCACAGATACGCAGTATTTT.